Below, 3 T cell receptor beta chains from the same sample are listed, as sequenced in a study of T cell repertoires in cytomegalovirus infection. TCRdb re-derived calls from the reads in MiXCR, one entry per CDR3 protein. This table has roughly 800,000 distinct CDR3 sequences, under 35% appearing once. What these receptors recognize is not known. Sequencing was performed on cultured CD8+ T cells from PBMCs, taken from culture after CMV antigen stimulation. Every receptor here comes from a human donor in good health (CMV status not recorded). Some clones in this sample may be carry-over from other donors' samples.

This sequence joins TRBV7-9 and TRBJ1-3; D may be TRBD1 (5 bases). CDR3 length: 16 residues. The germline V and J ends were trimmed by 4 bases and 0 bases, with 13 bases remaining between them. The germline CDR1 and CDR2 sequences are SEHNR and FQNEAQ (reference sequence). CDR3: CASSSRGFRSGNTIYF. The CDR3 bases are TGTGCCAGCAGCTCGAGGGGTTTCCGCTCTGGAAACACCATATATTTT. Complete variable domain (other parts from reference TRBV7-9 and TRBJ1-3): DTGVSQNPRHKITKRGQNVTFRCDPISEHNRLYWYRQTLGQGPEFLTYFQNEAQLEKSRLLSDRFSAERPKGSFSTLEIQRTEQGDSAMYLCASSSRGFRSGNTIYFGEGSWLTVV.

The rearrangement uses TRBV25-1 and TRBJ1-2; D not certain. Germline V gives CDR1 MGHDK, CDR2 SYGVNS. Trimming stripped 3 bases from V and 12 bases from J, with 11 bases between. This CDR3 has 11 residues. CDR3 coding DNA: TGTGCCAGCAGTGACCCAGGTTCCCACACCTTC. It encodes CASSDPGSHTF.

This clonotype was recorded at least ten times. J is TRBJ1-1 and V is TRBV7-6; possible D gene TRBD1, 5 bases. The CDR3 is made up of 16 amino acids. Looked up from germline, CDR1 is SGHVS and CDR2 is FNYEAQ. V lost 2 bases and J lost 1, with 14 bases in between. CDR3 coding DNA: TGTGCCAGCAGCTTAACCCCGGACACCAGGAACACTGAAGCTTTCTTT. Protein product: CASSLTPDTRNTEAFF.